This is a list of T cell receptor beta chains from one sample in a study of T cell clones after liver transplantation. Repertoires were generated with immunoSEQ multiplex PCR, while TCRdb's copy carries only in-frame clones and drops some. Of approximately 100,000 clones in the sample, around 80% were seen once. The starting material was CD4+ T cells from blood, obtained around 4 years after liver transplant. These receptors originate from a human patient who received a liver transplant. Part of the T cells may come from the graft donor. CDR3s include the opening cysteine and the closing phenylalanine or tryptophan. D genes are given only for firm matches. Only some rows state a clone size, as once, few, many or a class for expanded clones.

TRBV6-6	-	TRBD1	TRBJ1-2	CASTKAGGHNYGYTF	TGTGCCAGCACCAAGGCAGGGGGTCACAACTATGGCTACACCTTC
TRBV4-3	-	TRBD1	TRBJ1-1	CASSQDRTGGWNTEAFF	TGCGCCAGCAGCCAAGATAGGACAGGGGGCTGGAACACTGAAGCTTTCTTT
TRBV18	-	-	TRBJ2-1	CASSPRDFSSYNEQFF	TGTGCCAGCTCACCACGGGACTTTAGCTCCTACAATGAGCAGTTCTTC
TRBV7-8	-	TRBD2	TRBJ2-2	CASSSLAANTGELFF	TGTGCCAGCAGCTCCCTAGCGGCGAACACCGGGGAGCTGTTTTTT
TRBV9	-	TRBD2	TRBJ2-1	CASSVGASGRYNEQFF	TGTGCCAGCAGCGTAGGGGCTAGCGGTCGATACAATGAGCAGTTCTTC
TRBV18	-	-	TRBJ2-4	CASSPPIREEAKNIQYF	TGTGCCAGCTCACCACCGATCAGGGAGGAAGCCAAAAACATTCAGTACTTC
TRBV6-1	-	-	TRBJ2-3	CASNSRPDTQYF	TGTGCCAGCAACTCGAGGCCGGATACGCAGTATTTT
TRBV5-1	-	TRBD1	TRBJ1-2	CASSLERGRNYGYTF	TGCGCCAGCAGCTTGGAAAGGGGGCGAAACTATGGCTACACCTTC
TRBV20-1	-	-	TRBJ2-7	CSAPRQAEQYF	TGCAGTGCCCCTAGACAGGCCGAGCAGTACTTC
TRBV27	-	-	TRBJ1-2	CASSFRTASTTPLGYTF	TGTGCCAGCAGTTTTAGGACAGCGTCCACCACCCCCCTTGGCTACACCTTC
TRBV9	-	TRBD2	TRBJ2-3	CASNKLAGGPGDTQYF	TGTGCCAGCAATAAGCTAGCGGGGGGGCCAGGAGATACGCAGTATTTT
TRBV19	-	TRBD1	TRBJ1-6	CASSTVQGANNSPLHF	TGTGCCAGTAGTACCGTACAGGGGGCGAATAATTCACCCCTCCACTTT
TRBV18	-	-	TRBJ1-2	CASSPQAGESGYTF	TGTGCCAGCTCACCACAGGCAGGCGAGAGTGGCTACACCTTC
TRBV28	-	-	TRBJ2-5	CASSTGDSLGTQYF	TGTGCCAGCAGTACCGGCGACAGCCTAGGGACCCAGTACTTC
TRBV6-5	once	-	TRBJ2-2	CASSLTLGELFF	TGTGCCAGCAGCCTCACCCTCGGGGAGCTGTTTTTT
TRBV19	-	-	TRBJ2-5	CASSAWDSPEGETQYF	TGTGCCAGTAGTGCGTGGGACTCGCCGGAAGGGGAGACCCAGTACTTC
TRBV5-1	-	-	TRBJ2-5	CASSQTGETQYF	TGCGCCAGCAGTCAGACAGGAGAGACCCAGTACTTC
TRBV28	-	-	TRBJ2-7	CASSSWVGGSYEQYF	TGTGCCAGCAGTTCCTGGGTGGGGGGTTCCTACGAGCAGTACTTC
TRBV15	-	-	TRBJ1-3	CATSREAGRGNTIYF	TGTGCCACCAGCAGAGAGGCGGGACGAGGAAACACCATATATTTT
TRBV6-1	-	TRBD2	TRBJ2-7	CASKSSGSYEQYF	TGTGCCAGCAAGTCTAGCGGGAGCTACGAGCAGTACTTC
TRBV6-1	few	-	TRBJ1-5	CASRLSGGSNQPQHF	TGTGCCAGCAGGCTCTCTGGAGGTAGCAATCAGCCCCAGCATTTT
TRBV6-1	few	-	TRBJ1-1	CASSEPGESFF	TGTGCCAGCAGTGAACCAGGGGAGTCTTTCTTT
TRBV6-5	-	-	TRBJ2-7	CASSYSGSSTTYEQYF	TGTGCCAGCAGTTACTCGGGCAGCTCTACTACCTACGAGCAGTACTTC
TRBV27	-	-	TRBJ2-7	CASSLSGTKFREQYF	TGTGCCAGCAGTTTAAGTGGAACCAAGTTTAGAGAGCAGTACTTC
TRBV7-9	once	TRBD2	TRBJ2-3	CASSLVSASGRYKYF	TGTGCCAGCAGCTTAGTATCGGCTAGCGGGAGGTATAAGTATTTT
TRBV19	-	-	TRBJ2-2	CASSTRDLTGELFF	TGTGCCAGTAGTACCAGGGACCTAACCGGGGAGCTGTTTTTT